The 3 T cell receptor beta chains below come from one sample, sequenced in a study of CD8+ T cells in alopecia areata. In each case, RNA was isolated and then reverse transcribed into cDNA as the sequencing template. Clones were read by immunoSEQ multiplex PCR, and TCRdb kept only the in-frame ones, dropping some. The table has 150,000 to 200,000 clones, around 54% seen once; the top ten hold 4.8%. Material: CD4+ T cells sorted from blood. The receptors stem from a human donor in good health.

This clone was counted only a few times. The rearrangement links TRBV29-1 to TRBJ2-3; 7 bases fit TRBD2. This CDR3 spans 13 amino acids. V lost 3 bases and J lost 5; bases outside the gene matches: 5. CDR1 is SQVTM and CDR2 is ANQGSEA in the germline V gene. Here the CDR3 DNA reads TGCAGCGTTGAGAGTAGCGGGTTAGATACGCAGTATTTT. Translation: CSVESSGLDTQYF.

This chain uses TRBV5-6 with TRBJ2-7; D not certain. The CDR3 contains 12 residues. Looked up from germline, CDR1 is SGHDT and CDR2 is YYEEEE. V was cut by 3 bases and J by 3 bases, with 7 bases left in between. CDR3 sequence (DNA): TGTGCCAGCAGCTCCGATTACTACGAGCAGTACTTC. This gives the protein CASSSDYYEQYF. Drawing the rest from reference TRBV5-6 and TRBJ2-7, the complete variable domain is DAGVTQSPTHLIKTRGQQVTLRCSPKSGHDTVSWYQQALGQGPQFIFQYYEEEERQRGNFPDRFSGHQFPNYSSELNVNALLLGDSALYLCASSSDYYEQYFGPGTRLTVT.

The V gene is TRBV4-1, the J gene TRBJ2-7, with TRBD1 matching 7 bases. The germline gives CDR1 MGHRA, CDR2 YSYEKL. The CDR3 has 15 residues. With 3 bases clipped from V and 2 bases from J, the junction kept 7 bases outside the gene matches. The CDR3 loop reads CASSHFRDRAYEQYF. CDR3 nucleotides: TGCGCCAGCAGCCACTTCCGGGACAGAGCCTACGAGCAGTACTTC.